The 23 T cell receptor beta chains in this list originate from one sample, sequenced in a study of cytomegalovirus exposure and HLA in healthy donors. The PCR contained 60 Vbeta and 13 Jbeta primers. Produced via immunoSEQ multiplex PCR; TCRdb's table is partial and in-frame only. The sample lists 150,000 to 200,000 clones, 60% to 80% seen once, with roughly 6% in the top ten. The sample was PBMCs. The source of these receptors is a man aged 40-55 years in good health and CMV-seropositive.

The CDR3 sequence: CASSFAGLAVNYEQYF. CDR3 bases: TGTGCCAGCAGTTTCGCGGGACTAGCAGTCAACTACGAGCAGTACTTC. V gene TRBV28 combines with J gene TRBJ2-7, with 9 bases that match TRBD2. The germline V gene encodes CDR1 MDHEN and CDR2 SYDVKM. The trim removed 3 bases at V and 3 bases at J, leaving 9 bases unmatched. CDR3 size: 16 residues.

The chain has TRBV4-1 and TRBJ2-5, with D maybe TRBD1 (5 bases). V lost 4 bases to trimming and J lost 3 bases, with 9 bases between them. The CDR3 length is 13 residues. The V gene's germline CDR1 is MGHRA and CDR2 YSYEKL. In DNA form, the CDR3 reads TGCGCCAGCAGCCGGTTACAGGAAGAGACCCAGTACTTC. Residues: CASSRLQEETQYF.

The chain recombines TRBV28 with TRBJ1-3; 11 bases fit TRBD1. Trimming removed 2 bases from V and 2 bases from J; junction bases left unmatched: 5. Germline V gives CDR1 MDHEN, CDR2 SYDVKM. This CDR3 is built from 17 residues. This CDR3 reads CASSLRGGQGAGNTIYF. The DNA of the CDR3 is TGTGCCAGCAGTTTACGGGGGGGACAGGGGGCTGGAAACACCATATATTTT.

The CDR3 spells CSAPTQGSTEAFF. Here the CDR3 DNA reads TGCAGCGCACCAACACAGGGGAGCACTGAAGCTTTCTTT. V usage is TRBV29-1 and J usage is TRBJ1-1; 7 bases are a match to TRBD1. Trimming cost V 7 bases and J 4 bases; bases outside gene matches: 9. This CDR3 is 13 amino acids long. CDR1 is SQVTM, CDR2 ANQGSEA, per germline.

The CDR3 DNA reads as TGCAGCGTTGAAGGCTGGCCACACAGAAATGGCTACACCTTC. Translated, it gives CSVEGWPHRNGYTF. The J gene is TRBJ1-2, the V gene TRBV29-1; D is uncertain. Germline V gene sequence: CDR1 SQVTM, CDR2 ANQGSEA. The CDR3 length is 14 residues. V lost 1 base to trimming and J lost 6 bases, with 15 bases between them.

The V gene is TRBV2, the J gene TRBJ2-7; 9 bases agree with TRBD2. Losses at the gene ends were 6 bases for V and 5 bases for J; bases not matched to a gene: 11. The CDR3 consists of 15 residues. Germline V gives CDR1 SNHLY, CDR2 FYNNEI. CDR3 sequence (DNA): TGTGCCAGCAGGGGGGGTAGCGGGAGTTTCAACGAGCAGTACTTC. This codes for CASRGGSGSFNEQYF.

The chain couples TRBV10-2 to TRBJ2-3; 10 bases are a match to TRBD2. The V and J ends lost 4 bases and 3 bases, in that order; junction bases with no gene match: 1. Germline V gene data show CDR1 as WSHSY and CDR2 as SAAADI. The CDR3 sequence is 14 residues long. The CDR3 DNA is TGCGCCAGCAGTGCTAGCGGGAGTACAGATACGCAGTATTTT. It is translated as CASSASGSTDTQYF.

This clone showed up just a few times. V is TRBV12-5 and J is TRBJ2-1, with a possible D match to TRBD1 (5 bases). This CDR3 spans 16 amino acids. The V gene's germline CDR1 is LGHNT and CDR2 FRNRAP. The V gene lost 0 bases and the J gene lost 10 bases, with 19 bases spanning the gap. DNA for the CDR3: TGTGCTAGTGGTTTGGTACTGGGCGCAGGGTGGAAGGAGCAGTTCTTC. Its protein is CASGLVLGAGWKEQFF.

This chain joins TRBV10-3 and TRBJ2-7; 8 bases are a match to TRBD1. Germline CDR1 and CDR2: ENHRY and SYGVKD. Trimming cost V 10 bases and J 5 bases; bases outside gene matches: 10. The CDR3 is 13 residues long. In DNA form, the CDR3 reads TGTGCCACATCGGACAGGGAGGACCACGAGCAGTACTTC. It specifies CATSDREDHEQYF.

As regards this clone: At one end, the junction sequence differs from germline, possibly due to a read error. This rearrangement joins TRBV6-6 to TRBJ2-6, with TRBD1 identical over 10 bases. CDR3 length: 16 amino acids. CDR1 and CDR2 (germline): MNHNY, SVGAGI (reference sequence). This CDR3 is CASRETGGAGANGLTF. The DNA for the CDR3 is TGTGCCAGCAGAGAGACAGGGGGCGCTGGGGCCAACGGCCTGACTTTC.

The rearrangement links TRBV5-1 to TRBJ2-5; 8 bases are a match to TRBD2. CDR3 size: 14 residues. Trimming at V came to 4 bases and at J to 11 bases, leaving 13 bases not matched to a gene. CDR1 SGHRS and CDR2 YFSETQ come from the germline V gene. CDR3 bases: TGCGCCAGCAGCCTGGGACTAGAATCGGGAGAGCAGTACTTC. Encoded protein: CASSLGLESGEQYF.

The chain has TRBV11-3 and TRBJ1-2, with 9 bases lining up with TRBD1. CDR1 SGHNT and CDR2 YENEEA come from the germline V gene. V dropped 5 bases and J dropped 5; count of bases not matched to a gene: 15. This CDR3 spans 17 amino acids. CDR3 DNA sequence: TGTGCCAGCAGCCCTGGGACAGGGCTCGGGGCGGGGTATGGCTACACCTTC. It encodes CASSPGTGLGAGYGYTF.

The gene calls are TRBV19 and TRBJ2-7, with 10 bases matching TRBD2. V trimming: 6 bases; J trimming: 4 bases; junction bases outside the gene matches: 6. CDR1 is LNHDA, CDR2 SQIVND, per germline (reference sequence). This CDR3 is built from 14 residues. The CDR3 DNA sequence: TGTGCCAGTAGCTCAGCGGGAGGGCGATACGAGCAGTACTTC. Translation gives CASSSAGGRYEQYF.

The genes are TRBV5-1 and TRBJ1-1; possible D gene TRBD1, 6 bases. The V end was cut by 2 bases, the J end by 2 bases, with 10 bases between. CDR1 is SGHRS, CDR2 YFSETQ, per germline. There are 14 residues in the CDR3. This CDR3 is CASSLQGGNTEAFF. The DNA of the CDR3 is TGCGCCAGCAGCTTACAAGGGGGAAACACTGAAGCTTTCTTT.

Here the CDR3 reads CASSLGSGYGYTF. DNA for the CDR3: TGTGCCAGCAGCTTAGGATCCGGCTATGGCTACACCTTC. The chain combines TRBV7-9 with TRBJ1-2, with D unresolved. V shed 1 base and J shed 4 bases, with 7 bases lying between them. This CDR3 has 13 residues. Germline CDR1 and CDR2: SEHNR and FQNEAQ (reference sequence).

V is TRBV7-8 and J is TRBJ1-2; 7 bases agree with TRBD1. V dropped 2 bases and J dropped 4; count of bases not matched to a gene: 4. CDR3 length: 14 amino acids. CDR1 and CDR2 (germline): SGHVS, FQNEAQ. The CDR3 reads CASSLSRDSYGYTF. CDR3 DNA sequence: TGTGCCAGCAGCTTATCGAGGGACAGCTATGGCTACACCTTC.

V gene TRBV2 combines with J gene TRBJ2-7; D is possibly TRBD1 (5 bases). The germline CDR1 and CDR2 sequences are SNHLY and FYNNEI. The CDR3 has 13 residues. Deletions cut 8 bases from V and 2 bases from J, with 13 bases between. Here the CDR3 reads CASEDSPAYEQYF. CDR3 sequence (DNA): TGTGCCAGCGAAGACAGTCCCGCCTACGAGCAGTACTTC. Combining the CDR3 with reference TRBV2 and TRBJ2-7 gives the whole variable domain EPEVTQTPSHQVTQMGQEVILRCVPISNHLYFYWYRQILGQKVEFLVSFYNNEISEKSEIFDDQFSVERPDGSNFTLKIRSTKLEDSAMYFCASEDSPAYEQYFGPGTRLTVT.

This chain uses TRBV29-1 with TRBJ2-1, with 8 bases fitting TRBD2. The CDR3 contains 14 residues. CDR1 is SQVTM, CDR2 ANQGSEA, per germline. Trimming at V came to 5 bases and at J to 1 base, leaving 4 bases not matched to a gene. The chain's CDR3 is CSVLTSGSYNEQFF. DNA for the CDR3: TGCAGCGTTCTTACTAGCGGTTCCTACAATGAGCAGTTCTTC.

The count of this clone is one. This rearrangement joins TRBV11-2 to TRBJ2-7; 8 bases fit TRBD2. The J segment lost 2 bases and the V segment lost 1 base, leaving 7 bases of the junction unmatched. This CDR3 is 16 amino acids long. CDR1 is SGHAT, CDR2 FQNNGV, per germline. CDR3 bases: TGTGCCAGCAGCTTAGCGCTGGCGGGGGGTACCTACGAGCAGTACTTC. It specifies CASSLALAGGTYEQYF.

The J gene is TRBJ2-1, the V gene TRBV7-2; a weak D match, TRBD1 (5 bases). Per germline, CDR1 SGHTA and CDR2 FQGNSA. The germline V and J ends were trimmed by 3 bases and 0 bases, with 15 bases remaining between them. The CDR3 spans 17 residues. The CDR3 coding sequence is TGTGCCAGCAGCTTGGGGCGAGGCCTCAACTCCTACAATGAGCAGTTCTTC. Protein sequence: CASSLGRGLNSYNEQFF.

As DNA, the CDR3 is TGTGCCAGTAGTATACAGGGTAGCAACAATGAGCAGTTCTTC. As protein: CASSIQGSNNEQFF. The chain is built from TRBV19 and TRBJ2-1, with a possible D match to TRBD1 (5 bases). Trimming removed 2 bases at V and 5 bases at J, with 10 bases between. In germline, CDR1 is LNHDA, CDR2 SQIVND (reference sequence). The CDR3 is made up of 14 amino acids.

The chain combines TRBV7-8 with TRBJ2-3; possibly TRBD2 for D (6 bases). V dropped 3 bases and J dropped 0 bases, with 7 bases sitting between them. This CDR3 comprises 14 residues. Germline V gene sequence: CDR1 SGHVS, CDR2 FQNEAQ. Here the CDR3 reads CASSFGLSTDTQYF. The CDR3 nucleotides are TGTGCCAGCAGCTTTGGACTAAGCACAGATACGCAGTATTTT.

This clone is a singleton in its sample. The chain links TRBV19 to TRBJ1-5, with TRBD1 identical over 7 bases. Germline trimming cut 5 bases from V and 1 base from J; bases unmatched to any gene: 8. The CDR3 is 16 amino acids. Germline-derived CDR1 and CDR2 are LNHDA and SQIVND (reference sequence). The chain's CDR3 is CASSPPDRVSNQPQHF. The DNA for the CDR3 is TGTGCCAGTAGTCCACCCGACAGGGTAAGCAATCAGCCCCAGCATTTT.